The 21 T cell receptor beta chains reported below all come from one sample, sequenced in a study of PD-1 blockade in mismatch repair-deficient tumors. The method was immunoSEQ multiplex PCR; TCRdb's version includes in-frame clones alone and lacks a portion of them. The data hold 50,000 to 75,000 clones, with approximately 88% observed a single time. Sequenced here: peripheral blood, sampled 52 weeks after starting pembrolizumab. The origin of the receptors is an adult with mismatch repair-deficient cancer.

J is TRBJ2-2 and V is TRBV6-6; no clear D gene. The V gene lost 10 bases and the J gene lost 1 base, with 13 bases spanning the gap. Germline CDR1 and CDR2: MNHNY and SVGAGI (reference sequence). CDR3 length equals 14 residues. For the CDR3, the DNA is TGTGCCACCCGAACTGGGCGGAACACCGGGGAGCTGTTTTTT. As protein: CATRTGRNTGELFF.

This clone was observed a few times. The gene calls are TRBV5-8 and TRBJ2-7; 7 positions match TRBD2. In germline, CDR1 is SGHTS, CDR2 YDEGEE. The J segment lost 2 bases and the V segment lost 0 bases, leaving 2 bases of the junction unmatched. The CDR3 is made up of 14 amino acids. Here the CDR3 DNA reads TGTGCCAGCAGCTTGGGGGGACTAACCTACGAGCAGTACTTC. Residues: CASSLGGLTYEQYF.

CDR3 bases: TGTGCCATCAAAGGACAGGGTATGTCAAATGAGCAGTTCTTC. Its protein is CAIKGQGMSNEQFF. This chain uses TRBV10-3 with TRBJ2-1, with TRBD1 matching 8 bases. The CDR3 covers 14 residues. V shed 7 bases, J shed 7 bases, and the junction held 9 bases outside the gene matches. Germline-derived CDR1 and CDR2 are ENHRY and SYGVKD.

The chain links TRBV7-6 to TRBJ2-7, with 8 bases aligning to TRBD1. The V and J ends lost 4 bases and 4 bases, in that order; junction bases with no gene match: 12. The CDR3 length is 16 residues. In germline, CDR1 is SGHVS, CDR2 FNYEAQ. The CDR3, as DNA: TGTGCCAGCAGCTCAGGACCTGGACAGGGCCGATACGAGCAGTACTTC. It translates to CASSSGPGQGRYEQYF.

The genes are TRBV11-1 and TRBJ2-5; a weak D match, TRBD1 (5 bases). The V gene lost 1 base and the J gene lost 0 bases, with 6 bases spanning the gap. Germline V gene data show CDR1 as SGHAT and CDR2 as FQDESV (reference sequence). The length of the CDR3 is 14 residues. CDR3 region: CASSLGQNQETQYF. Written as DNA, the CDR3 is TGTGCCAGCAGCTTAGGACAGAACCAAGAGACCCAGTACTTC.

The genes are TRBV29-1 and TRBJ2-1; D possibly corresponds to TRBD2 (6 bases). The CDR3 runs 16 residues. The germline V and J ends were trimmed by 4 bases and 0 bases, with 16 bases remaining between them. The germline gives CDR1 SQVTM, CDR2 ANQGSEA. CDR3 in DNA: TGCAGCGTTGGGAGGGTAGACGGAAGCTCCTACAATGAGCAGTTCTTC. Residues: CSVGRVDGSSYNEQFF.

This chain uses TRBV27 with TRBJ2-1; possibly TRBD1 for D (6 bases). The CDR3 has 16 amino acids. CDR1 and CDR2 (germline): MNHEY, SMNVEV (reference sequence). V was cut by 1 base and J by 7 bases, with 17 bases left in between. As DNA, the CDR3 is TGTGCCAGCAGTTTATTAGCGCAGAGGGGGACGAATGAGCAGTTCTTC. This gives the protein CASSLLAQRGTNEQFF.

The rearrangement uses TRBV27 and TRBJ1-2; no definite D call. V dropped 2 bases and J dropped 1 base, with 5 bases sitting between them. The germline V gene has CDR1 MNHEY and CDR2 SMNVEV (reference sequence). The CDR3 covers 13 residues. The CDR3 protein is CASSLGGNYGYTF. CDR3 sequence (DNA): TGTGCCAGCAGTTTAGGTGGTAACTATGGCTACACCTTC.

V is TRBV15 and J is TRBJ1-2; 7 nucleotides align to TRBD1. Losses at the gene ends were 4 bases for V and 3 bases for J; bases not matched to a gene: 8. Per germline, CDR1 LNHNV and CDR2 YYDKDF (reference sequence). This CDR3 has 15 amino acids. The CDR3: CATSTHRDSYYGYTF. The CDR3 DNA follows: TGTGCCACCAGCACCCACCGGGACAGTTACTATGGCTACACCTTC.

This clone showed up just once. The chain is built from TRBV5-4 and TRBJ2-7; tentative D call: TRBD1 (6 bases). CDR1 and CDR2 (germline): SGHNT, YYREEE (reference sequence). The CDR3 loop spans 13 amino acids. Trimming took off 1 base at V and 2 bases at J, with 7 bases between the two ends. CDR3 coding DNA: TGTGCCAGCAGCTTGTCAGGGGCCTACGAGCAGTACTTC. Protein product: CASSLSGAYEQYF.

The chain recombines TRBV10-3 with TRBJ1-2, with D maybe TRBD1 (6 bases). Trimming took off 7 bases at V and 5 bases at J, with 11 bases between the two ends. Germline lookup yields CDR1 ENHRY and CDR2 SYGVKD. The CDR3 sequence is 12 residues long. The CDR3: CAITAGEYGYTF. The CDR3 bases are TGTGCCATCACGGCAGGGGAATATGGCTACACCTTC.

The DNA for the CDR3 is TGTGCCAGTAGTGACGGGGTGGTGGCCCTCTACGAGCAGTACTTC. Amino acids: CASSDGVVALYEQYF. The rearrangement links TRBV19 to TRBJ2-7, with D maybe TRBD2 (5 bases). This CDR3 is built from 15 residues. The germline V gene encodes CDR1 LNHDA and CDR2 SQIVND (reference sequence). The V end lost 5 bases, the J end lost 3 bases, and 17 bases lay between the germline ends.

V usage is TRBV15 and J usage is TRBJ1-2; 7 bases are a match to TRBD1. Germline V CDR1 and CDR2: LNHNV, YYDKDF (reference sequence). With 4 bases clipped from V and 7 bases from J, the junction kept 6 bases outside the gene matches. This CDR3 has 13 residues. This CDR3 reads CATSKPTGLGYTF. The CDR3 nucleotides are TGTGCCACCAGCAAACCGACAGGGCTTGGCTACACCTTC.

The V and J genes are TRBV7-3 and TRBJ2-2; no clear D gene. The germline V gene has CDR1 SGHTA and CDR2 FQGTGA. This CDR3 has 15 residues. V lost 1 base and J lost 4, with 10 bases in between. The CDR3 DNA sequence: TGTGCCAGCAGCTTAAGGGGTGGCGGCACCGGGGAGCTGTTTTTT. Encoded protein: CASSLRGGGTGELFF.

V is TRBV27 and J is TRBJ2-1; D unclear. CDR3 size: 15 residues. The germline V gene has CDR1 MNHEY and CDR2 SMNVEV (reference sequence). V was shortened by 6 bases and J by 0 bases, with 12 bases between the two germline ends. CDR3 protein: CASRVTMFSYNEQFF. The CDR3 DNA follows: TGTGCCAGCAGAGTTACGATGTTCTCCTACAATGAGCAGTTCTTC.

The chain recombines TRBV11-3 with TRBJ2-1; maybe TRBD2 (6 bases). This CDR3 region has 17 residues. Germline-derived CDR1 and CDR2 are SGHNT and YENEEA. V was trimmed by 2 bases and J by 8 bases, leaving 22 bases between them. The CDR3 region has the DNA TGTGCCAGCAGCTTAAGACGCTGGCGGGACTCCCGGGATGAGCAGTTCTTC. Its protein is CASSLRRWRDSRDEQFF.

The rearrangement links TRBV27 to TRBJ2-1; 8 positions match TRBD2. The CDR3 loop spans 15 amino acids. V was pared by 1 base and J by 7 bases, with 6 bases of the junction left unmatched. Germline lookup yields CDR1 MNHEY and CDR2 SMNVEV (reference sequence). CDR3 nucleotide sequence: TGTGCCAGCAGTTTATGGCCCAGCGGGAGTAATGAGCAGTTCTTC. Amino acid sequence: CASSLWPSGSNEQFF.

The J gene is TRBJ2-5, the V gene TRBV11-2; possibly TRBD1 for D (5 bases). Trimming left V 3 bases short and J 5 bases short, with 13 bases between. CDR1 and CDR2 (germline): SGHAT, FQNNGV. This CDR3 comprises 14 residues. The CDR3 sequence is CASSFRQGGETQYF. CDR3 DNA sequence: TGTGCCAGCAGCTTTCGGCAGGGCGGCGAGACCCAGTACTTC.

The rearrangement uses TRBV11-3 and TRBJ2-1; 10 nucleotides agree with TRBD1. Per the germline V gene, CDR1 is SGHNT and CDR2 is YENEEA. Germline trimming cut 4 bases from V and 7 bases from J; bases unmatched to any gene: 10. CDR3 length: 16 amino acids. The CDR3 DNA is TGTGCCAGCAGCTCCCGGGACAGGGGCGCTGCTAATGAGCAGTTCTTC. Translated, it gives CASSSRDRGAANEQFF.

The V call is TRBV6-1, the J call TRBJ2-3, with D perhaps matching TRBD1 (6 bases). The germline gives CDR1 MNHNS, CDR2 SASEGT. Trimming shortened V by 4 bases and J by 2 bases, and 16 bases separated the two germline ends. CDR3 length: 16 residues. CDR3 sequence reads: CASSAGQSRITDTQYF. The CDR3 region has the DNA TGTGCCAGCAGTGCGGGACAAAGCAGGATCACAGATACGCAGTATTTT.

This clone was seen a single time. The rearrangement joins TRBV11-3 to TRBJ1-3; D is ambiguous. From germline, CDR1 is SGHNT and CDR2 YENEEA. The CDR3 contains 16 residues. Trimming pared 0 bases from V and 0 bases from J, leaving 9 bases between. The CDR3 here is CASSLDHPASGNTIYF. In DNA form, the CDR3 reads TGTGCCAGCAGCTTAGATCACCCAGCCTCTGGAAACACCATATATTTT.